The 26 T cell receptor beta chains below were found in one sample sequenced in a study of CD8+ T cells in alopecia areata (dated by TCRdb to between 2017 and 2018). The method was the immunoSEQ multiplex PCR assay. RNA was extracted from all samples and reverse transcribed into cDNA as template for TCR sequencing. TCRdb provides this immuneACCESS table in a form limited to in-frame rearrangements. Some clones are lacking; in checked studies, under half of them reflect an unresolved V gene, and why the rest are absent is not known. A total of 110,000 to 150,000 clones appear in this sample, roughly 50% of them only once. The ten top clones hold 5% to 7% of the sample. What the time point label conveys for this sample: baseline before oral tofacitinib. The specimen comprised CD4+ T cells sorted from blood, sampled at week 0. All receptors derive from a human donor with alopecia areata.

The chain combines TRBV5-1 with TRBJ2-5; D might be TRBD1 (6 bases). This CDR3 contains 14 residues. Germline-derived CDR1 and CDR2 are SGHRS and YFSETQ. V was trimmed by 4 bases and J by 2 bases, leaving 12 bases between them. This CDR3 reads CASSGGQTQETQYF. CDR3 in DNA: TGCGCCAGCAGCGGGGGCCAAACTCAAGAGACCCAGTACTTC.

The chain recombines TRBV5-1 with TRBJ2-7; D not resolved. The CDR3 has 16 residues. Germline CDR1 and CDR2: SGHRS and YFSETQ. Deletions cut 2 bases from V and 0 bases from J, with 15 bases between. CDR3 nucleotide sequence: TGCGCCAGCAGCTTAGATGGACCGCCGCGCTCCTACGAGCAGTACTTC. Protein sequence: CASSLDGPPRSYEQYF. The variable domain in full, with the rest retrieved from reference TRBV5-1 and TRBJ2-7, is KAGVTQTPRYLIKTRGQQVTLSCSPISGHRSVSWYQQTPGQGLQFLFEYFSETQRNKGNFPGRFSGRQFSNSRSEMNVSTLELGDSALYLCASSLDGPPRSYEQYFGPGTRLTVT.

In its sample, this clone was seen a few times. Other DNA sequences in this sample translate to the same CDR3. This chain joins TRBV7-2 and TRBJ2-2; D not resolved. The CDR3 extends over 12 amino acids. Germline assignment: CDR1 SGHTA and CDR2 FQGNSA. The V end lost 4 bases, the J end lost 3 bases, and 3 bases lay between the germline ends. CDR3 nucleotides: TGTGCCAGCAGCTCATACACCGGGGAGCTGTTTTTT. Amino acid sequence: CASSSYTGELFF.

The chain is built from TRBV5-1 and TRBJ2-7; D is undetermined. CDR1 and CDR2 from the germline V gene are SGHRS and YFSETQ. CDR3 length: 12 amino acids. Trimming cost V 2 bases and J 7 bases, with 10 bases left between them. CDR3 in amino acids: CASSLELGEQYF. The CDR3 coding sequence is TGCGCCAGCAGCTTAGAGCTAGGAGAGCAGTACTTC.

This clone has a handful of counts. The chain uses TRBV5-1 and TRBJ2-1; 9 bases fit TRBD2. CDR3 length: 16 amino acids. Per germline, CDR1 SGHRS and CDR2 YFSETQ. The ends lost 2 bases at V and 0 bases at J; junction bases unmatched: 3. In DNA form, the CDR3 reads TGCGCCAGCAGCTTAGCGGGGGGCTACTCCTACAATGAGCAGTTCTTC. It codes for CASSLAGGYSYNEQFF.

The chain employs TRBV7-2 and TRBJ2-5, with 10 bases identical to TRBD2. V lost 5 bases to trimming and J lost 4 bases; unmatched junction nucleotides: 7. The CDR3 has 15 amino acids. CDR1 and CDR2 (germline): SGHTA, FQGNSA. The CDR3 here is CASSTSGGAGETQYF. CDR3 sequence (DNA): TGTGCCAGCAGCACGAGCGGGGGGGCCGGAGAGACCCAGTACTTC.

The chain has TRBV5-6 and TRBJ2-7; 9 bases are a match to TRBD1. V was pared by 2 bases and J by 5 bases, with 2 bases of the junction left unmatched. The CDR3 loop spans 13 amino acids. CDR1 is SGHDT, CDR2 YYEEEE, per germline. CDR3 DNA: TGTGCCAGCAGCTTTACAGGGGGCGACGAGCAGTACTTC. Amino acids: CASSFTGGDEQYF.

The sample holds one count of this clone. The chain recombines TRBV7-2 with TRBJ1-1; D not resolved. CDR1 and CDR2 (germline): SGHTA, FQGNSA. The V and J ends lost 11 bases and 2 bases respectively, with 21 bases between them. The CDR3 extends over 15 amino acids. In DNA, the CDR3 is TGTGCCCTCACGCTAGGAATGGAAATAAACACTGAAGCTTTCTTT. Its translation: CALTLGMEINTEAFF.

There are a few counts of this clone. V is TRBV20-1 and J is TRBJ1-1; unclear D gene. The length of the CDR3 is 10 residues. Germline-derived CDR1 and CDR2 are DFQATT and SNEGSKA (reference sequence). The V end was cut by 5 bases, the J end by 8 bases, with 9 bases between. The CDR3 nucleotides read TGCAGTGCTGGACTAATGGAAGCTTTCTTT. Translation: CSAGLMEAFF.

This clone was picked up one time. The chain has TRBV9 and TRBJ2-2; the match to TRBD2 covers 10 bases. J gave up 0 bases and V 0 bases, and 2 bases lay outside the gene matches. Germline V gene data show CDR1 as SGDLS and CDR2 as YYNGEE. The CDR3 has 17 residues. CDR3 sequence reads: CASSVASGGPNTGELFF. The DNA of the CDR3 is TGTGCCAGCAGCGTAGCTAGCGGGGGACCGAACACCGGGGAGCTGTTTTTT.

This clone was counted only a few times. This chain connects TRBV19 to TRBJ2-1, with a weak D call TRBD1 (7 bases). This CDR3 has 14 residues. Trimming shortened V by 4 bases and J by 10 bases, and 17 bases separated the two germline ends. Germline V gene lookup returns CDR1 LNHDA and CDR2 SQIVND (reference sequence). The CDR3, as DNA: TGTGCCAGTAGTAGACAGGGTTGGGGACTCGAGCAGTTCTTC. Its translation is CASSRQGWGLEQFF.

The chain recombines TRBV2 with TRBJ2-2; TRBD2 might be the D (5 bases). The germline gives CDR1 SNHLY, CDR2 FYNNEI. The CDR3 extends over 16 amino acids. Trimming stripped 8 bases from V and 1 base from J, with 17 bases between. CDR3 loop: CASARGSGLNTGELFF. In DNA, the CDR3 is TGTGCCAGCGCGCGTGGAAGCGGACTGAACACCGGGGAGCTGTTTTTT. The full variable domain, in which reference TRBV2 and TRBJ2-2 provide the parts outside the CDR3, is EPEVTQTPSHQVTQMGQEVILRCVPISNHLYFYWYRQILGQKVEFLVSFYNNEISEKSEIFDDQFSVERPDGSNFTLKIRSTKLEDSAMYFCASARGSGLNTGELFFGEGSRLTVL.

The sample holds a few counts of this clone. The chain carries TRBV6-1 and TRBJ2-5; D ambiguous. From germline, CDR1 is MNHNS and CDR2 SASEGT. The CDR3 runs to 13 residues. V was pared by 7 bases and J by 2 bases, with 11 bases between. The CDR3 nucleotides read TGTGCCAGCACGCGAGTCGTACAAGAGACCCAGTACTTC. It specifies CASTRVVQETQYF.

This chain joins TRBV4-3 and TRBJ2-7, with D possibly being TRBD1 or TRBD2 (6 bases each). Trimming left V 0 bases short and J 0 bases short, with 9 bases between. The CDR3 is made up of 15 amino acids. The germline V gene has CDR1 LGHNA and CDR2 YSLEER. The CDR3, as DNA: TGCGCCAGCAGCCAAGAAAGGGGGGCCTCCTACGAGCAGTACTTC. It encodes CASSQERGASYEQYF.

V gene TRBV7-9 combines with J gene TRBJ2-4, with D uncertain. This CDR3 contains 11 residues. V was cut by 5 bases and J by 8 bases, with 7 bases left in between. Germline V gene lookup returns CDR1 SEHNR and CDR2 FQNEAQ (reference sequence). In DNA form, the CDR3 reads TGTGCCAGCAGCCCTTTGGACATTCAGTACTTC. It translates to CASSPLDIQYF.

The CDR3 is CASSQNGPRETQYF. For the CDR3, the DNA is TGTGCCAGCAGCCAAAATGGACCCCGGGAGACCCAGTACTTC. The chain employs TRBV4-2 and TRBJ2-5; the D is unclear. V was pared by 2 bases and J by 5 bases, with 12 bases between. CDR1 is LGHNA, CDR2 YNFKEQ, per germline. The CDR3 loop spans 14 amino acids.

This clone was detected a few times. The chain links TRBV29-1 to TRBJ2-2, with D perhaps assigned TRBD1 or TRBD2 (5 bases each). Germline V CDR1 and CDR2: SQVTM, ANQGSEA. Deletions cut 7 bases from V and 0 bases from J, with 12 bases between. This CDR3 is 14 amino acids long. The CDR3 sequence: CSGRGSTNTGELFF. The CDR3 DNA is TGCAGCGGTCGGGGCAGCACGAACACCGGGGAGCTGTTTTTT.

This rearrangement joins TRBV5-1 to TRBJ1-5; D uncertain. The CDR3 has 15 amino acids. Germline CDR1 and CDR2: SGHRS and YFSETQ. Trimming removed 0 bases at V and 0 bases at J, with 7 bases between. CDR3 sequence reads: CASSLAGISNQPQHF. CDR3 DNA: TGCGCCAGCAGCTTGGCCGGAATTAGCAATCAGCCCCAGCATTTT.

The V and J genes are TRBV30 and TRBJ1-2; D call uncertain. This CDR3 has 13 amino acids. Germline V CDR1 and CDR2: GTSNPN, SVGIG (reference sequence). Trimming left V 3 bases short and J 8 bases short, with 16 bases between. The CDR3 here is CAWRRAELGGYTF. In DNA, the CDR3 is TGTGCCTGGAGGAGGGCCGAACTAGGGGGCTACACCTTC.

The table lists this clone with a few counts. The chain carries TRBV5-1 and TRBJ1-1; 11 nucleotides line up with TRBD1. Germline CDR1 SGHRS, CDR2 YFSETQ. Germline trimming cut 3 bases from V and 4 bases from J; bases unmatched to any gene: 11. This CDR3 is 17 amino acids long. The chain's CDR3 is CASSSGQGAGLGTEAFF. The CDR3 coding sequence is TGCGCCAGCAGCTCAGGACAGGGGGCAGGATTGGGCACTGAAGCTTTCTTT.

Only a few counts were recorded for this clone. This chain joins TRBV29-1 and TRBJ2-1, with 8 bases matching TRBD2. The CDR3 has 14 residues. The V gene end was trimmed by 7 bases and the J gene end by 11 bases; junction bases not matched to a gene: 16. CDR1 and CDR2 from the germline V gene are SQVTM and ANQGSEA. The chain's CDR3 is CSAGGLAGGTQQFF. CDR3 nucleotide sequence: TGCAGCGCGGGGGGGCTAGCGGGCGGAACACAGCAGTTCTTC.

This clone has just a few counts. The J gene is TRBJ2-7, the V gene TRBV29-1, with D possibly being TRBD1 (7 bases). V lost 6 bases to trimming and J lost 4 bases, with 13 bases between them. CDR3 length equals 12 residues. In germline, CDR1 is SQVTM, CDR2 ANQGSEA. The CDR3 DNA reads TGCAGCGTGGCGGGACAGTCTTACGAGCAGTACTTC. It translates to CSVAGQSYEQYF.

This clone was detected once. This chain uses TRBV5-1 with TRBJ2-1; 8 nucleotides match TRBD1. CDR1 is SGHRS, CDR2 YFSETQ, per germline. With V trimmed by 4 bases and J by 1 base, 4 bases remained unmatched. This CDR3 comprises 15 residues. The CDR3 loop is CASSPGQGSYNEQFF. The CDR3 DNA is TGCGCCAGCAGCCCCGGACAGGGTTCCTACAATGAGCAGTTCTTC. The full variable domain, with the rest looked up from reference TRBV5-1 and TRBJ2-1, is KAGVTQTPRYLIKTRGQQVTLSCSPISGHRSVSWYQQTPGQGLQFLFEYFSETQRNKGNFPGRFSGRQFSNSRSEMNVSTLELGDSALYLCASSPGQGSYNEQFFGPGTRLTVL.

There are many counts of this clone. J is TRBJ2-7 and V is TRBV6-6, with D unresolved. This CDR3 comprises 13 residues. Between the trimmed V and J ends, which lost 5 bases and 0 bases, there was a span of 8 bases. CDR1 and CDR2 from the germline V gene are MNHNY and SVGAGI (reference sequence). This CDR3 reads CASSTGRSYEQYF. The CDR3 region has the DNA TGTGCCAGCAGTACCGGGCGCTCCTACGAGCAGTACTTC.

This chain connects TRBV12-5 to TRBJ1-1, with D uncertain. This CDR3 is built from 15 residues. CDR1 is LGHNT and CDR2 is FRNRAP in the germline V gene. Deletions cut 2 bases from V and 9 bases from J, with 19 bases between. CDR3 sequence reads: CASGLIPDSRPKAFF. The CDR3 coding sequence is TGTGCTAGTGGTTTGATCCCCGACTCTCGACCAAAAGCTTTCTTT.

V gene TRBV29-1 combines with J gene TRBJ2-5; 12 positions agree with TRBD2. The CDR3 has 13 residues. With V trimmed by 4 bases and J by 5 bases, 2 bases remained unmatched. Germline lookup yields CDR1 SQVTM and CDR2 ANQGSEA. The CDR3 bases are TGCAGCGTTGGGACTAGCGGGGTTGAGACCCAGTACTTC. Encoded protein: CSVGTSGVETQYF.